This T cell receptor (beta chain) was sequenced in a study of T cells in localized non-small cell lung cancer. Findings and limits, study-wide: Sequence data derive from only one tumor region, so heterogeneity remains possible. Among the top 100 tumor clones, a median approximately 55 appeared in adjacent lung. T cell clonality was highest in uninvolved adjacent lung, above tumor. A raised T cell density in blood coincided with lengthier overall survival.

The CDR3 consists of 13 residues. Looked up from germline, CDR1 is SEHNR and CDR2 is FQNEAQ (reference sequence). The ends were cut back, 1 base at V and 1 base at J, with 4 bases in the middle. This clone was seen a few times. Its antigen is not known. Clones were read by immunoSEQ multiplex PCR, and TCRdb kept only the in-frame ones, dropping some. The sample holds about 40,000 clones, approximately 81% seen once. This sequence originates from a male donor aged 60 or older with stage II lung adenocarcinoma. The specimen comprised peripheral blood mononuclear cells, sampled before any cancer treatment. The chain joins TRBV7-9 to TRBJ1-1; D unresolved. CDR3 protein: CASSLEGNTEAFF. CDR3 DNA sequence: TGTGCCAGCAGCTTAGAGGGGAACACTGAAGCTTTCTTT.